A single sample gave rise to the 28 T cell receptor beta chains below, sequenced in a study of shared clonotypes between healthy human individuals. Only in-frame clones appear in the TCRdb table, and some are missing; sequencing was by immunoSEQ multiplex PCR. The data hold roughly 680,000 clones, with 55% to 75% observed a single time. The specimen sequenced was memory CD4+ T cells sorted from blood. Subset meaning: CD45RA-negative fraction. These receptors were obtained from a woman in her 30s in good health.

The chain is built from TRBV14 and TRBJ2-5; no reliable D call. The DNA end is a closer match to TRBJ2-7, so the J assignment may be wrong. CDR1 SGHDN and CDR2 FVKESK come from the germline V gene. The CDR3 runs to 12 residues. As DNA, the CDR3 is TGTGCCAGCAGCCCCCGTGGGTACGAGCAGTACTTC. Protein sequence: CASSPRGYEQYF.

This clone was seen only once. The V and J genes are TRBV6-5 and TRBJ1-1; D unresolved. V lost 0 bases, J lost 11 bases, and 16 bases lay in between. Germline-derived CDR1 and CDR2 are MNHEY and SVGAGI. The CDR3 has 14 residues. The CDR3 nucleotides are TGTGCCAGCAGTTACTCCATGGGCGGGCGAGCGGCTTTCTTT. Its translation is CASSYSMGGRAAFF.

The chain has TRBV4-1 and TRBJ1-2, with 8 nucleotides matching TRBD1. Germline V gene sequence: CDR1 MGHRA, CDR2 YSYEKL. The CDR3 has 15 residues. Unmatched junction bases numbered 9, after V lost 4 bases and J lost 5 bases. This chain's CDR3 is CASSRPDRELYGYTF. As DNA, the CDR3 is TGCGCCAGCAGCCGTCCGGACAGGGAGTTATATGGCTACACCTTC.

The rearrangement links TRBV28 to TRBJ2-7, with a weak D call TRBD2 (5 bases). V shed 7 bases and J shed 0 bases, with 16 bases lying between them. The CDR3 is 15 amino acids. Germline CDR1 MDHEN, CDR2 SYDVKM. Here the CDR3 reads CASTLGLESSYEQYF. The CDR3 coding sequence is TGTGCCAGCACCCTCGGACTTGAGAGCTCCTACGAGCAGTACTTC.

V usage is TRBV28 and J usage is TRBJ2-7; D unclear. V was clipped by 7 bases and J by 0 bases, with 10 bases between them. Germline V lookup: CDR1 MDHEN, CDR2 SYDVKM. This CDR3 comprises 13 residues. CDR3 amino acids: CASTIPFSYEQYF. Here the CDR3 DNA reads TGTGCCAGCACGATTCCATTCTCCTACGAGCAGTACTTC.

This CDR3 reads CASSLGASYEQYF. In nucleotides, the CDR3 is TGTGCCAGCAGCTTGGGGGCCTCCTACGAGCAGTACTTC. V gene TRBV11-2 combines with J gene TRBJ2-7; D is possibly TRBD1 (6 bases). The CDR3 length is 13 residues. V lost 3 bases, J lost 0 bases, and 6 bases lay in between. CDR1 is SGHAT, CDR2 FQNNGV, per germline.

CDR3 residues: CASSLAAGVGTDTQYF. The CDR3 DNA reads as TGTGCCAGCAGCTTAGCGGCTGGGGTAGGCACAGATACGCAGTATTTT. J is TRBJ2-3 and V is TRBV7-2; unclear D gene. Germline V gene lookup returns CDR1 SGHTA and CDR2 FQGNSA. CDR3 size: 16 residues. V dropped 0 bases and J dropped 1 base, with 11 bases sitting between them.

The chain recombines TRBV6-1 with TRBJ2-5; no clear D. Trimming left V 0 bases short and J 3 bases short, with 5 bases between. CDR3 length equals 13 residues. Germline CDR1 and CDR2: MNHNS and SASEGT. CDR3: CASSEAGEETQYF. As DNA, the CDR3 is TGTGCCAGCAGTGAAGCGGGCGAAGAGACCCAGTACTTC.

The rearrangement joins TRBV28 to TRBJ2-7; 10 positions agree with TRBD2. Germline V gene lookup returns CDR1 MDHEN and CDR2 SYDVKM. J was trimmed by 2 bases and V by 4 bases; bases with no gene match: 2. There are 14 residues in the CDR3. The DNA of the CDR3 is TGTGCCAGCAGTTCTACTAGCGGGGCCTACGAGCAGTACTTC. It encodes CASSSTSGAYEQYF.

This clone has just a few counts. The sample holds other DNA sequences that translate to the same CDR3. CDR3 protein: CASSAGTGSSYEQYF. For the CDR3, the DNA is TGTGCCAGCAGCGCTGGGACAGGGTCATCCTACGAGCAGTACTTC. The chain employs TRBV9 and TRBJ2-7; 9 bases match TRBD1. CDR3 length: 15 amino acids. V trimming: 3 bases; J trimming: 1 base; junction bases outside the gene matches: 5. From germline, CDR1 is SGDLS and CDR2 YYNGEE.

This clone was found a few times. The chain joins TRBV12-5 to TRBJ1-5; maybe TRBD1 (5 bases). The CDR3 consists of 15 residues. Per the germline V gene, CDR1 is LGHNT and CDR2 is FRNRAP. Trimming pared 0 bases from V and 0 bases from J, leaving 6 bases between. The CDR3 DNA is TGTGCTAGTGGTTTGGTGGGGGATAGCAATCAGCCCCAGCATTTT. It yields the protein CASGLVGDSNQPQHF.

The chain couples TRBV5-1 to TRBJ2-3, with 9 bases lining up with TRBD2. V lost 0 bases to trimming and J lost 4 bases; unmatched junction nucleotides: 12. The CDR3 is 18 residues long. Germline lookup yields CDR1 SGHRS and CDR2 YFSETQ. The CDR3 DNA reads as TGCGCCAGCAGCTTGGGGGCCTTTAGCGGGAGCGGGGCAGATACGCAGTATTTT. This translates into CASSLGAFSGSGADTQYF. The variable domain in full, completed from reference TRBV5-1 and TRBJ2-3, reads KAGVTQTPRYLIKTRGQQVTLSCSPISGHRSVSWYQQTPGQGLQFLFEYFSETQRNKGNFPGRFSGRQFSNSRSEMNVSTLELGDSALYLCASSLGAFSGSGADTQYFGPGTRLTVL.

The genes are TRBV5-1 and TRBJ2-2; D unresolved. Trimming took 0 bases from V and 1 from J, leaving 7 bases between them. This CDR3 is 15 amino acids long. Looked up from germline, CDR1 is SGHRS and CDR2 is YFSETQ. The CDR3 region is CASSLGFENTGELFF. The CDR3, as DNA: TGCGCCAGCAGCTTGGGATTTGAGAACACCGGGGAGCTGTTTTTT.

V gene TRBV6-4 combines with J gene TRBJ2-3; D is unresolved. Trimming removed 2 bases at V and 8 bases at J, with 11 bases between. The CDR3 has 13 amino acids. Germline-derived CDR1 and CDR2 are MRHNA and SNTAGT. The CDR3 is CASSDQPEGTQYF. The CDR3 coding sequence is TGTGCCAGCAGTGACCAGCCGGAAGGTACGCAGTATTTT.

This clone was observed a few times. The chain is built from TRBV18 and TRBJ2-5, with 14 bases that match TRBD2. This CDR3 contains 18 residues. Germline CDR1 is KGHSH and CDR2 is LQKENI. Trimming took 6 bases from V and 4 from J; bases not matched to a gene: 13. As DNA, the CDR3 is TGTGCCAGCTCGTCCGGGACTAGCGGGAGTAGTAGGGTAGAGACCCAGTACTTC. Residues: CASSSGTSGSSRVETQYF.

The chain employs TRBV18 and TRBJ1-1; TRBD1 might be the D (5 bases). This CDR3 spans 13 amino acids. Germline V lookup: CDR1 KGHSH, CDR2 LQKENI. V lost 5 bases, J lost 1 base, and 8 bases lay in between. CDR3: CASSTQENTEAFF. The CDR3 DNA is TGTGCCAGCTCAACACAGGAGAACACTGAAGCTTTCTTT.

The rearrangement uses TRBV19 and TRBJ1-3; D is undetermined. The V gene's germline CDR1 is LNHDA and CDR2 SQIVND (reference sequence). CDR3 length: 15 amino acids. Trimming took 3 bases from V and 5 from J, leaving 14 bases between them. CDR3 sequence reads: CASSMDLVYRNTIYF. DNA for the CDR3: TGTGCCAGTAGTATGGACCTAGTCTACCGAAACACCATATATTTT.

CDR3 in amino acids: CASSSQGGGVTEAFF. CDR3 DNA: TGCGCCAGCAGCTCCCAGGGCGGTGGTGTGACTGAAGCTTTCTTT. V usage is TRBV5-1 and J usage is TRBJ1-1; TRBD1 is a possible D gene (5 bases). CDR3 length: 15 residues. Per germline, CDR1 SGHRS and CDR2 YFSETQ. V shed 3 bases and J shed 5 bases, with 17 bases lying between them.

Notes on this clone: The same CDR3 is also encoded by other DNA sequences in this sample. This rearrangement joins TRBV6-6 to TRBJ2-7; 10 bases map to TRBD1. The CDR3 extends over 15 amino acids. Germline V lookup: CDR1 MNHNY, CDR2 SVGAGI (reference sequence). The trim removed 2 bases at V and 3 bases at J, leaving 4 bases unmatched. This CDR3 is CASSYTRTGGYEQYF. The CDR3 coding sequence is TGTGCCAGCAGTTACACCCGGACAGGGGGCTACGAGCAGTACTTC.

This clone has just a few counts. The CDR3 region has the DNA TGTGCCAGCAACGGACAGCTTAGCACAGATACGCAGTATTTT. Translated, it gives CASNGQLSTDTQYF. The rearrangement links TRBV2 to TRBJ2-3; possible D gene TRBD1, 6 bases. This CDR3 is built from 14 residues. CDR1 is SNHLY, CDR2 FYNNEI, per germline. V dropped 7 bases and J dropped 0 bases, with 11 bases sitting between them.

The genes are TRBV10-2 and TRBJ1-1; D possibly corresponds to TRBD1 (5 bases). Trimming cost V 7 bases and J 1 base, with 10 bases left between them. CDR1 is WSHSY and CDR2 is SAAADI in the germline V gene. The CDR3 covers 13 residues. The chain's CDR3 is CASTFQGNTEAFF. The CDR3 DNA sequence: TGCGCCAGCACATTTCAGGGGAACACTGAAGCTTTCTTT.

The chain recombines TRBV18 with TRBJ1-1, with 11 bases that match TRBD1. CDR1 is KGHSH and CDR2 is LQKENI in the germline V gene. This CDR3 is 14 amino acids long. After removal of 4 bases from V and 6 bases from J, the junction contained 4 bases not matched to a gene. CDR3 sequence reads: CASSLPGQGAEAFF. The DNA for the CDR3 is TGTGCCAGCTCACTACCGGGACAGGGGGCTGAAGCTTTCTTT.

This chain uses TRBV6-4 with TRBJ2-1; 13 positions match TRBD2. J was trimmed by 7 bases and V by 6 bases; bases with no gene match: 6. The CDR3 contains 15 residues. Germline CDR1 is MRHNA and CDR2 is SNTAGT. The CDR3 coding sequence is TGTGCCAGCAGACTAGCGGGAGGGCCGAGGAATGAGCAGTTCTTC. This translates into CASRLAGGPRNEQFF.

The chain employs TRBV7-2 and TRBJ2-5; D might be TRBD2 (5 bases). The CDR3 extends over 14 amino acids. Germline V gene data show CDR1 as SGHTA and CDR2 as FQGNSA. V gave up 3 bases and J gave up 5 bases, with 13 bases separating them. The CDR3 sequence is CASSFTAGGETQYF. Written as DNA, the CDR3 is TGTGCCAGCAGCTTTACTGCGGGCGGGGAGACCCAGTACTTC.

The genes are TRBV2 and TRBJ2-2, with 8 bases identical to TRBD1. The V gene end was trimmed by 4 bases and the J gene end by 3 bases; junction bases not matched to a gene: 7. CDR3 length: 16 amino acids. CDR1 is SNHLY, CDR2 FYNNEI, per germline. CDR3 loop: CASSVRTGSHTGELFF. The CDR3 DNA reads as TGTGCCAGCAGTGTCCGGACAGGGTCGCACACCGGGGAGCTGTTTTTT.

This sequence joins TRBV9 and TRBJ1-1; D is ambiguous. The CDR3 runs to 13 residues. The germline CDR1 and CDR2 sequences are SGDLS and YYNGEE. Between the trimmed V and J ends, which lost 1 base and 1 base, there was a span of 5 bases. The CDR3 here is CASSVLGNTEAFF. The DNA for the CDR3 is TGTGCCAGCAGCGTACTAGGGAACACTGAAGCTTTCTTT.

This clone has only a few counts. V and J are TRBV30 and TRBJ1-6; D not certain. The V end lost 1 base, the J end lost 5 bases, and 15 bases lay between the germline ends. Germline V gene lookup returns CDR1 GTSNPN and CDR2 SVGIG (reference sequence). CDR3 length: 16 residues. In nucleotides, the CDR3 is TGTGCCTGGAGTGGAGGTGAAGGTTTTAATAATTCACCCCTCCACTTT. Translated, it gives CAWSGGEGFNNSPLHF.

J is TRBJ2-3 and V is TRBV5-5; 8 nucleotides match TRBD2. The V gene's germline CDR1 is SGHKS and CDR2 YYEKEE (reference sequence). V shed 2 bases and J 8 bases; nucleotides not matched to a gene: 10. The CDR3 extends over 15 amino acids. The CDR3 loop is CASSLDRRREVTQYF. In DNA form, the CDR3 reads TGTGCCAGCAGCTTAGATCGTAGGCGGGAGGTTACGCAGTATTTT.